This is a list of T cell receptor beta chains from one sample in a study of blood T cell repertoires in COVID-19. Profiling relied on immunoSEQ multiplex PCR, and the TCRdb table lists in-frame clones only, not all of them. The top ten hold more than 13% of the sample, which has roughly 50,000 clones, approximately 90% seen once. Sequences were obtained from peripheral blood. These receptors originate from a woman aged 55-70 years with active COVID-19. Each CDR3 is given with its conserved first and last residue. The order of the fields is V gene, CDR3 length, CDR3 protein.

TRBV5-4	17	CASSLAGGVKVGTEAFF
TRBV12-3/TRBV12-4	12	CASSNYNLPQHF
TRBV7-2	12	CASRRQVDEQYF
TRBV5-1	17	CASSWGTGGKGQETQYF
TRBV2	14	CASSWGRGIQPQHF
TRBV6-6	13	CASYRGTAYGYTF
TRBV19	15	CASSKGLAGDNEQFF
TRBV6-1	11	CASGRGYEQYF
TRBV19	15	CASSIGPGGSQPQHF
TRBV2	12	CASSPGGTEAFF
TRBV18	15	CASSRGLAVQETQYF
TRBV7-3	15	CASSERLAGINTQYF
TRBV5-6	16	CASSQLTASLNSPLHF
TRBV7-7	15	CASRTGVLTKNIQYF
TRBV6-6	13	CASSYLYSYEQYF
TRBV25-1	14	CASSERQWNSPLHF
TRBV6-5	15	CASSYYRSGLYGYTF
TRBV30	16	CAWSVGQVANTGELFF
TRBV7-9	14	CASSYQGAPTEAFF
TRBV2	12	CASSWFPREQYF
TRBV7-9	15	CASSLAGTKAGAQYF
TRBV7-3	15	CASSPSGGRTDTQYF
TRBV3-1/TRBV3-2	15	CASSLGTGGIYEQYF
TRBV5-4	13	CASSYRDLETQYF
TRBV7-2	17	CASSLDPTGVTGNTIYF
TRBV5-1	14	CASSFRLAGTPVFF
TRBV24-1	17	CATSEAGTRGVTGELFF
TRBV5-1	15	CASSLVIGGGETQYF
TRBV7-9	16	CASSLGRGATNEKLFF
TRBV5-6	13	CASSLGGQEKLFF
TRBV10-3	13	CAMRRDSSYEQYF
TRBV10-3	17	CAISGAPGTDTNYGYTF
TRBV9	14	CASSVGTGEYGYTF